This entry lists 23 T cell receptor beta chains sequenced from one sample in a study of vaccination and CD4 T cells after COVID-19. What these receptors recognize is not known. The Oncomine TCR Beta short-read assay was applied to DNA of cultured CD4+ T cells. TCRdb re-derived calls from the PCR reads in MiXCR, one entry per CDR3 protein. The sample shows around 16,000 distinct CDR3 sequences, approximately 71% of them seen only once. The treatment is: approximately 10-day PBMC culture with coronavirus spike peptide pools or control peptides (ViraFEST assay). Material for sequencing was CD4+ T cells from blood, cultured in vitro. The origin of the receptors is a human donor who had recovered from COVID-19.

This clonotype was counted a single time. The chain joins TRBV7-9 to TRBJ2-7; D is undetermined. CDR3 length equals 15 residues. CDR1 is SEHNR, CDR2 FQNEAQ, per germline (reference sequence). V was clipped by 3 bases and J by 3 bases, with 15 bases between them. The CDR3 loop is CASSFRGASDYEQYF. The CDR3 DNA reads as TGTGCCAGCAGCTTTAGAGGAGCGAGCGACTACGAGCAGTACTTC.

The chain carries TRBV27 and TRBJ2-7, with 7 bases that match TRBD1. The CDR3 loop spans 17 amino acids. Looked up from germline, CDR1 is MNHEY and CDR2 is SMNVEV (reference sequence). The V and J ends lost 3 bases and 0 bases, in that order; junction bases with no gene match: 11. In DNA, the CDR3 is TGTGCCAGCAGTTTGGCCGGGAAGGGGGCCTTCTCCTACGAGCAGTACTTC. Protein product: CASSLAGKGAFSYEQYF.

The chain carries TRBV5-3 and TRBJ2-5, with D maybe TRBD2 (5 bases). TRBV5-3 falls under the ORF class, with uncertain function. The CDR3 spans 16 residues. Trimming shortened V by 8 bases and J by 0 bases, and 20 bases separated the two germline ends. The CDR3 nucleotides are TGTGCCAGCAGCCCGCTCGAGGGTAACTACCAAGAGACCCAGTACTTC. It yields the protein CASSPLEGNYQETQYF.

This chain links TRBV6-5 with TRBJ1-1; the D gene is possibly TRBD1 (5 bases). The CDR3 consists of 15 residues. Germline V lookup: CDR1 MNHEY, CDR2 SVGAGI. V was trimmed by 0 bases and J by 8 bases, leaving 16 bases between them. As DNA, the CDR3 is TGTGCCAGCAGTTACTCAACGATGACCGGGGCAGAAGCTTTCTTT. This encodes CASSYSTMTGAEAFF.

The chain employs TRBV28 and TRBJ2-7; 8 nucleotides agree with TRBD1. The CDR3 runs 17 residues. CDR1 is MDHEN and CDR2 is SYDVKM in the germline V gene. Unmatched junction bases numbered 18, after V lost 8 bases and J lost 3 bases. The CDR3 DNA is TGTGCCAGCCCTCGTCCTCCCGGGACAGGTTTGTTCTACGAGCAGTACTTC. As protein: CASPRPPGTGLFYEQYF. Using reference TRBV28 and TRBJ2-7 for the parts outside the CDR3, the full variable domain is DVKVTQSSRYLVKRTGEKVFLECVQDMDHENMFWYRQDPGLGLRLIYFSYDVKMKEKGDIPEGYSVSREKKERFSLILESASTNQTSMYLCASPRPPGTGLFYEQYFGPGTRLTVT.

This clonotype has only one observation. The CDR3 DNA reads TGCACAACCCGAACCCCCGAAAGGGGAGATACGCAGTATTTT. It specifies CTTRTPERGDTQYF. The chain uses TRBV29-1 and TRBJ2-3; D is possibly TRBD1 (5 bases). Germline-derived CDR1 and CDR2 are SQVTM and ANQGSEA. The CDR3 totals 14 residues.

The V gene is TRBV28, the J gene TRBJ1-2; D not resolved. V was trimmed by 2 bases and J by 8 bases, leaving 9 bases between them. The CDR3 extends over 12 amino acids. CDR1 is MDHEN and CDR2 is SYDVKM in the germline V gene. CDR3 sequence (DNA): TGTGCCAGCAGTTTAAGCACCGGAGGCTACACCTTC. It translates to CASSLSTGGYTF.

The V call is TRBV28, the J call TRBJ2-5, with 9 bases matching TRBD2. Trimming removed 2 bases from V and 5 bases from J; junction bases left unmatched: 15. Germline CDR1 MDHEN, CDR2 SYDVKM. CDR3 length: 18 amino acids. The CDR3 nucleotides read TGTGCCAGCAGTTTACAGGGCCGTTGGGGCGGGAGGGTGGAGACCCAGTACTTC. As protein: CASSLQGRWGGRVETQYF. Full variable domain (remainder filled in from reference TRBV28 and TRBJ2-5): DVKVTQSSRYLVKRTGEKVFLECVQDMDHENMFWYRQDPGLGLRLIYFSYDVKMKEKGDIPEGYSVSREKKERFSLILESASTNQTSMYLCASSLQGRWGGRVETQYFGPGTRLLVL.

The rearrangement uses TRBV30 and TRBJ1-2; D gene unclear. CDR1 and CDR2 from the germline V gene are GTSNPN and SVGIG (reference sequence). V was cut by 4 bases and J by 8 bases, with 11 bases left in between. There are 11 residues in the CDR3. Here the CDR3 reads CAWKGVRGYTF. The CDR3 coding sequence is TGTGCCTGGAAAGGAGTCAGGGGCTACACCTTC.

J is TRBJ1-4 and V is TRBV20-1; a weak D match, TRBD1 (6 bases). The CDR3 runs to 15 residues. Trimming cost V 6 bases and J 10 bases, with 24 bases left between them. Per germline, CDR1 DFQATT and CDR2 SNEGSKA (reference sequence). The CDR3: CSARSEGDWAGKLFF. CDR3 nucleotide sequence: TGCAGTGCACGCTCTGAGGGGGACTGGGCTGGAAAACTGTTTTTT.

This clonotype came up a few times. V gene TRBV11-3 combines with J gene TRBJ2-2, with D perhaps TRBD1 or TRBD2 (5 bases each). Trimming pared 1 base from V and 10 bases from J, leaving 19 bases between. The CDR3 is 16 residues long. The germline V gene encodes CDR1 SGHNT and CDR2 YENEEA. The CDR3 is CASSLVGAFGSVELFF. For the CDR3, the DNA is TGTGCCAGCAGCTTAGTAGGGGCCTTTGGGAGCGTGGAGCTGTTTTTT. The whole variable domain, filled in from reference TRBV11-3 and TRBJ2-2, reads EAGVVQSPRYKIIEKKQPVAFWCNPISGHNTLYWYLQNLGQGPELLIRYENEEAVDDSQLPKDRFSAERLKGVDSTLKIQPAELGDSAVYLCASSLVGAFGSVELFFGEGSRLTVL.

This sequence joins TRBV20-1 and TRBJ1-3, with D possibly TRBD1 on 5 matching bases. Trimming stripped 5 bases from V and 0 bases from J, with 11 bases between. CDR1 is DFQATT and CDR2 is SNEGSKA in the germline V gene (reference sequence). This CDR3 has 14 amino acids. CDR3 residues: CSAQTVSSGNTIYF. The CDR3 DNA follows: TGCAGTGCTCAGACAGTCAGCTCTGGAAACACCATATATTTT.

The V gene is TRBV7-8, the J gene TRBJ1-5, with TRBD1 matching over 7 bases. Trimming removed 3 bases from V and 7 bases from J; junction bases left unmatched: 3. This CDR3 is built from 13 residues. Per the germline V gene, CDR1 is SGHVS and CDR2 is FQNEAQ. CDR3 in DNA: TGTGCCAGCAGCTTGACAGGGCACCAGCCCCAGCATTTT. It yields the protein CASSLTGHQPQHF.

The chain couples TRBV7-2 to TRBJ2-3; D assignment may be TRBD1 or TRBD2 (5 bases each). Trimming removed 11 bases at V and 6 bases at J, with 15 bases between. The germline CDR1 and CDR2 sequences are SGHTA and FQGNSA. The CDR3 runs 12 residues. In DNA form, the CDR3 reads TGTGCCCTACGTCGGGGCGCGGATACGCAGTATTTT. Translated, it gives CALRRGADTQYF.

This chain joins TRBV27 and TRBJ1-4; TRBD1 is a possible D gene (6 bases). CDR1 is MNHEY and CDR2 is SMNVEV in the germline V gene (reference sequence). V lost 6 bases and J 7 bases, leaving 15 bases between the germline ends. The CDR3 contains 14 residues. The CDR3 protein is CASRPTGQREKLFF. CDR3 nucleotide sequence: TGTGCCAGCAGACCCACCGGACAGCGTGAAAAACTGTTTTTT.

The V and J genes are TRBV2 and TRBJ2-5; maybe TRBD2 (6 bases). The V end was cut by 4 bases, the J end by 2 bases, with 8 bases between. CDR1 and CDR2 from the germline V gene are SNHLY and FYNNEI. This CDR3 has 13 amino acids. The CDR3 loop is CASSVDYQETQYF. The CDR3 nucleotides read TGTGCCAGCAGTGTGGACTATCAAGAGACCCAGTACTTC. The full variable domain, with the rest looked up from reference TRBV2 and TRBJ2-5, is EPEVTQTPSHQVTQMGQEVILRCVPISNHLYFYWYRQILGQKVEFLVSFYNNEISEKSEIFDDQFSVERPDGSNFTLKIRSTKLEDSAMYFCASSVDYQETQYFGPGTRLLVL.

The CDR3 loop is CASSTTGQNTYGYTF. In nucleotides, the CDR3 is TGTGCCAGCAGTACTACGGGACAGAATACCTATGGCTACACCTTC. The rearrangement uses TRBV28 and TRBJ1-2; TRBD1 aligns across 7 bases. J lost 4 bases, V lost 5 bases, and 10 bases had no gene match. The germline gives CDR1 MDHEN, CDR2 SYDVKM. This CDR3 has 15 amino acids.

This rearrangement joins TRBV20-1 to TRBJ2-3; the match to TRBD2 covers 8 bases. Germline loops: CDR1 DFQATT, CDR2 SNEGSKA (reference sequence). The trim removed 5 bases at V and 2 bases at J, leaving 6 bases unmatched. CDR3 length equals 14 residues. The CDR3 DNA is TGCAGTGCTGTAGCGGGAAGTTTCACAGATACGCAGTATTTT. Translating it yields CSAVAGSFTDTQYF.

This clonotype was seen a handful of times. The chain joins TRBV15 to TRBJ1-3; TRBD1 matches 9 bases. After removal of 6 bases from V and 3 bases from J, the junction contained 0 bases not matched to a gene. The CDR3 length is 13 residues. Germline V gene sequence: CDR1 LNHNV, CDR2 YYDKDF (reference sequence). CDR3 residues: CATRGQGGNTIYF. Written as DNA, the CDR3 is TGTGCCACCAGGGGACAGGGTGGAAACACCATATATTTT.

This clonotype was seen once. The rearrangement links TRBV7-2 to TRBJ2-2; D not certain. This CDR3 region has 15 residues. V was trimmed by 3 bases and J by 0 bases, leaving 8 bases between them. CDR1 is SGHTA, CDR2 FQGNSA, per germline. In nucleotides, the CDR3 is TGTGCCAGCAGCTTTCCGGTAGCGAACACCGGGGAGCTGTTTTTT. Its translation is CASSFPVANTGELFF.

The chain joins TRBV6-1 to TRBJ1-1, with D maybe TRBD1 (5 bases). The CDR3 totals 15 residues. The germline CDR1 and CDR2 sequences are MNHNS and SASEGT. Trimming took off 7 bases at V and 1 base at J, with 16 bases between the two ends. The CDR3 DNA sequence: TGTGCCAGCACCCAATCTAGTGGGGGGAACACTGAAGCTTTCTTT. Amino acids: CASTQSSGGNTEAFF.

The chain links TRBV28 to TRBJ2-5; 7 bases are shared with TRBD2. CDR1 and CDR2 from the germline V gene are MDHEN and SYDVKM. V trimming: 2 bases; J trimming: 5 bases; junction bases outside the gene matches: 11. The CDR3 runs 16 residues. The CDR3 DNA reads as TGTGCCAGCAGTTTACGAACGGGAGGACGGTTGGAGACCCAGTACTTC. It is translated as CASSLRTGGRLETQYF.

For this clonotype: Because the CDR3 is missing its conserved closing phenylalanine or tryptophan, this is likely a read error. It is unclear where the CDR3 begins or ends on the DNA, so no DNA is shown, and the CDR3 is as TCRdb lists it. The CDR3 is CASSLDRGSGTGTL. The chain has TRBV7-2 and TRBJ2-1; the table's TRBD2 call for D was not verified on the DNA. The CDR3 extends over 14 residues, inclusive of both ends. Germline values: CDR1 SGHTA, CDR2 FQGNSA.